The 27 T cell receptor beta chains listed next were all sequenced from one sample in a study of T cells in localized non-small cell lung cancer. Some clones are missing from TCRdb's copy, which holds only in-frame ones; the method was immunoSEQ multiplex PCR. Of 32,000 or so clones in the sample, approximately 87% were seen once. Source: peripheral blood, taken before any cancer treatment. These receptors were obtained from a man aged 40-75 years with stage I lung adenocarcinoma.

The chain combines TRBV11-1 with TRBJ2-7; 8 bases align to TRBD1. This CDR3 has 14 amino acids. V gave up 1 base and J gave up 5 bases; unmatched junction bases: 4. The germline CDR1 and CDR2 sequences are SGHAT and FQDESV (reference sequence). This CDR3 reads CASSLGTGSDEQYF. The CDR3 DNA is TGTGCCAGCAGCTTAGGGACAGGGTCCGACGAGCAGTACTTC.

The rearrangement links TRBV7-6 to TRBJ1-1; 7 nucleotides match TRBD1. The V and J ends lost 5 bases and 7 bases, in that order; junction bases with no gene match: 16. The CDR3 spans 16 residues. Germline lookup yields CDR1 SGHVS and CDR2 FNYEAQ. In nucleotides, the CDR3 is TGTGCCAGCAGCCCGAGACAGGGAAGGTTGGACCTTGAAGCTTTCTTT. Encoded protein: CASSPRQGRLDLEAFF.

The CDR3 DNA reads TGTGCCAGCAGCTTACAGGGGGACGAGACCCAGTACTTC. It translates to CASSLQGDETQYF. This sequence joins TRBV11-2 and TRBJ2-5; 7 bases line up with TRBD1. Germline V gives CDR1 SGHAT, CDR2 FQNNGV. J lost 5 bases, V lost 2 bases, and 2 bases had no gene match. The CDR3 extends over 13 amino acids.

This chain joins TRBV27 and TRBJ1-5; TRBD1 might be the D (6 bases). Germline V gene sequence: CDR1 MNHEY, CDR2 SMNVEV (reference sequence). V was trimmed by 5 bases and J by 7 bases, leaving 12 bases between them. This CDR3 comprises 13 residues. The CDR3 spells CASSPTGYQPQHF. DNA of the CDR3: TGTGCCAGCAGTCCTACAGGGTACCAGCCCCAGCATTTT.

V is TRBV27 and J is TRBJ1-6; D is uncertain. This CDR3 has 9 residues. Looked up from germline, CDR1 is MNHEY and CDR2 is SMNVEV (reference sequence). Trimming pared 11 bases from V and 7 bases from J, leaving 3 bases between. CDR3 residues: CAENSPLHF. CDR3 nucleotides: TGTGCCGAAAATTCACCCCTCCACTTT.

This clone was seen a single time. CDR3 region: CASSTRQGLYEQYF. As DNA, the CDR3 is TGTGCCAGCAGCACCCGACAGGGCCTCTACGAGCAGTACTTC. The V and J genes are TRBV4-2 and TRBJ2-7, with TRBD1 matching 7 bases. The length of the CDR3 is 14 residues. Germline V gives CDR1 LGHNA, CDR2 YNFKEQ. The ends lost 5 bases at V and 3 bases at J; junction bases unmatched: 7.

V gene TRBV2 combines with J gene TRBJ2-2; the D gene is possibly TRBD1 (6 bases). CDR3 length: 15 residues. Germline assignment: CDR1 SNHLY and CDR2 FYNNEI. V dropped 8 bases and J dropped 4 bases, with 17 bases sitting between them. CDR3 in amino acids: CASRLDSSGTGELFF. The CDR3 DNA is TGTGCCAGCCGCTTGGACAGTTCGGGCACCGGGGAGCTGTTTTTT.

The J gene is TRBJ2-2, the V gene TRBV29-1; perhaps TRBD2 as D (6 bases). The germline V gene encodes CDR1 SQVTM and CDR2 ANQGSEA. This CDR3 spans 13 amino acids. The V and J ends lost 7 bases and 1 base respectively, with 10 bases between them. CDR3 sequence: CSAGDLNTGELFF. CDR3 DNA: TGCAGCGCCGGGGACTTGAACACCGGGGAGCTGTTTTTT.

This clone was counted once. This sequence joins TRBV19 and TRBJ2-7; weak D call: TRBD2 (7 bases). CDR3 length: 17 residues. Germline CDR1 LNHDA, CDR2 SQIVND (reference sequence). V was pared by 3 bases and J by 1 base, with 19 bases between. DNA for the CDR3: TGTGCCAGTAGTATGAGGGGGGGCAGGACCGCTTCCTACGAGCAGTACTTC. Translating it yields CASSMRGGRTASYEQYF.

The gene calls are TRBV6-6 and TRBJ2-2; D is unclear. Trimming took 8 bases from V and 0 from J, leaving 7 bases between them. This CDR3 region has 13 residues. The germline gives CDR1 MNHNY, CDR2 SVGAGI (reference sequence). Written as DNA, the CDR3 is TGTGCCAGCGGGGATACGAACACCGGGGAGCTGTTTTTT. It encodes CASGDTNTGELFF.

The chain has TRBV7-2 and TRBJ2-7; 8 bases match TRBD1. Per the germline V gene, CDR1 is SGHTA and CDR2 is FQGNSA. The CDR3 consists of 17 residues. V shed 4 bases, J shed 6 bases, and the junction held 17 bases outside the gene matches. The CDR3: CASSSVISTGAAGEQYF. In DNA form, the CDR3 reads TGTGCCAGCAGCTCAGTAATCTCGACAGGGGCCGCCGGCGAGCAGTACTTC.

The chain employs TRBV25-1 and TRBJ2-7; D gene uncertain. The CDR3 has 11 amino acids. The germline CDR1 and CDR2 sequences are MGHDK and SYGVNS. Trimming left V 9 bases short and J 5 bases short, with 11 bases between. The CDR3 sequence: CASRIYHEQYF. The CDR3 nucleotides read TGTGCCAGTAGGATTTATCACGAGCAGTACTTC.

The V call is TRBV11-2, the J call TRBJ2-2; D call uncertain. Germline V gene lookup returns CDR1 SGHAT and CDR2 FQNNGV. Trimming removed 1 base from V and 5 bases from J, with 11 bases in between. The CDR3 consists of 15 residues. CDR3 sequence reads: CASSLASRWTGELFF. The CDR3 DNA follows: TGTGCCAGCAGCTTAGCTTCTCGGTGGACCGGGGAGCTGTTTTTT.

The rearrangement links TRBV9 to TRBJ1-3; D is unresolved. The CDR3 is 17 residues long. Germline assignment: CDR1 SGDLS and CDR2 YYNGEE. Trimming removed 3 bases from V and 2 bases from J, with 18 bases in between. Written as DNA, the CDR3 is TGTGCCAGCAGCGCAAGGGCACTCCCACACACTGGAAACACCATATATTTT. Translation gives CASSARALPHTGNTIYF.

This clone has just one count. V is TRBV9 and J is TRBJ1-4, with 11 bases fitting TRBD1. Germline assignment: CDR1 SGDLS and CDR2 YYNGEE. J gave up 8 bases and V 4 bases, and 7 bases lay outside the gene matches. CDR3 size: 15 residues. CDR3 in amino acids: CASSIGQGAEEKLFF. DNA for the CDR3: TGTGCCAGCAGCATCGGACAGGGGGCTGAAGAAAAACTGTTTTTT. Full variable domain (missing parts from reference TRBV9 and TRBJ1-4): DSGVTQTPKHLITATGQRVTLRCSPRSGDLSVYWYQQSLDQGLQFLIQYYNGEERAKGNILERFSAQQFPDLHSELNLSSLELGDSALYFCASSIGQGAEEKLFFGSGTQLSVL.

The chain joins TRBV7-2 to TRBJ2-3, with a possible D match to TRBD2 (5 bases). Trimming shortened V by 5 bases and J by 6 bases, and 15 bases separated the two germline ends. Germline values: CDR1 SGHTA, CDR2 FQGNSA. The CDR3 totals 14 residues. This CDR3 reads CASSHGLNGDTQYF. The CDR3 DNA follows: TGTGCCAGCAGCCACGGACTCAACGGGGATACGCAGTATTTT.

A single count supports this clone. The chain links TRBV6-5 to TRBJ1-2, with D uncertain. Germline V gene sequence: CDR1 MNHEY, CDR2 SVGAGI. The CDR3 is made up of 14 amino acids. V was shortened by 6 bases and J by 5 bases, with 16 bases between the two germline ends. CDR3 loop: CASRGSKKGYGYTF. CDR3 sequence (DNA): TGTGCCAGCAGAGGTAGTAAGAAAGGGTATGGCTACACCTTC.

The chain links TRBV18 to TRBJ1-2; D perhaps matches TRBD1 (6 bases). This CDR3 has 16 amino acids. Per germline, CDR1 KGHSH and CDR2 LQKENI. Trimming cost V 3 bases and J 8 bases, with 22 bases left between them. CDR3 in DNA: TGTGCCAGCTCACCGACCCCACCCGACGGGGGGCTAGGCTACACCTTC. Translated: CASSPTPPDGGLGYTF.

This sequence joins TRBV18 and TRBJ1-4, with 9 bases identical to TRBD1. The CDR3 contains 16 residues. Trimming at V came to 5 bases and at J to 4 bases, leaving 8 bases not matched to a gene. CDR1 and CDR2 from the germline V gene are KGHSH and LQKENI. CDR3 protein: CASSYRPGQGNEKLFF. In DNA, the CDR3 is TGTGCCAGCTCATATCGGCCGGGACAGGGTAATGAAAAACTGTTTTTT.

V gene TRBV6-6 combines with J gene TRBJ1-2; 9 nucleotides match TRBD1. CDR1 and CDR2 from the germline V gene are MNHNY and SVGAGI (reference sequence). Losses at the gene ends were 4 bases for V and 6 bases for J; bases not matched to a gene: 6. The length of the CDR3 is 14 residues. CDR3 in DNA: TGTGCCAGCAGTTCCCTGGGACAGGGTAATGGCTACACCTTC. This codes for CASSSLGQGNGYTF.

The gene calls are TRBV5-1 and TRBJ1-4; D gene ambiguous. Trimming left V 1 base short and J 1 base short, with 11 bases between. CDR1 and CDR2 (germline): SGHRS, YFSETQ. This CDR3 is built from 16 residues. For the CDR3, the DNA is TGCGCCAGCAGCTTGAGGGCTGCCGGAACTAATGAAAAACTGTTTTTT. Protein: CASSLRAAGTNEKLFF.

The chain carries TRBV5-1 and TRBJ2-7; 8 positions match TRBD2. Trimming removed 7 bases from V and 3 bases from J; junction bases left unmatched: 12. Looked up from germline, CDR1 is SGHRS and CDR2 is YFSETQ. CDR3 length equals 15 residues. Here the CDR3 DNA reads TGCGCCAGCGGCTCTGGCGGGGGGACCCTCTACGAGCAGTACTTC. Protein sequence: CASGSGGGTLYEQYF.

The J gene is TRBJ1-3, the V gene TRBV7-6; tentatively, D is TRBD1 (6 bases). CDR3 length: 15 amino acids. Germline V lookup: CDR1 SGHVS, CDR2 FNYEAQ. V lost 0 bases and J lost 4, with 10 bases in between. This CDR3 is CASSLAWGLGNTIYF. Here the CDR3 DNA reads TGTGCCAGCAGCTTAGCGTGGGGGCTCGGAAACACCATATATTTT.

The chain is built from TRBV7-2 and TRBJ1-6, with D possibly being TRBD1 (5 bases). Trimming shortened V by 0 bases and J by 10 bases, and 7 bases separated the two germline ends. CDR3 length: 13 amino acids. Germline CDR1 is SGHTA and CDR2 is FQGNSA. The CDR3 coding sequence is TGTGCCAGCAGCTTAGCGGCAGGGTCACCCCTCCACTTT. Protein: CASSLAAGSPLHF.

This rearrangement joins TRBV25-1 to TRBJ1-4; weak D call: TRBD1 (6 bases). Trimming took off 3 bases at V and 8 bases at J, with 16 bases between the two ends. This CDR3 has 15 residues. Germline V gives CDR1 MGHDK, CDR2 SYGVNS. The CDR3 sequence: CASSDPPGAGEKLFF. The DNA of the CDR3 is TGTGCCAGCAGTGATCCCCCAGGGGCGGGAGAAAAACTGTTTTTT.

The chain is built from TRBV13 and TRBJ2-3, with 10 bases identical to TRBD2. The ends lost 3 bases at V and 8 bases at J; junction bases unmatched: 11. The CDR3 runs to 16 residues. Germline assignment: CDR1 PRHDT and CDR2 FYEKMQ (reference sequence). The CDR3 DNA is TGTGCCAGCAGCTTGCTAGCGGGGGTCCAAGTAGGTACGCAGTATTTT. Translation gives CASSLLAGVQVGTQYF.

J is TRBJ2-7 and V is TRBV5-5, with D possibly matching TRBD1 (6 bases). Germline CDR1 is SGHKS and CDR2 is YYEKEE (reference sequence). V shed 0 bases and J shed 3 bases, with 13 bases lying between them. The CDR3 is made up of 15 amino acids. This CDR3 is CASSLERQGFYEQYF. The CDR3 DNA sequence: TGTGCCAGCAGCTTGGAGCGGCAGGGGTTCTACGAGCAGTACTTC.